Included here is one T cell receptor beta chain sequence, with context. Its specificity is not known. This sample stems from a study of CD8+ T cells in alopecia areata. Whole-study context: Oral tofacitinib (5 to 10 mg twice daily) was administered to treated patients.

The CDR3 consists of 16 residues. Germline CDR1 and CDR2: SQVTM and ANQGSEA. V was cut by 6 bases and J by 0 bases, with 17 bases left in between. Treatment of the sample: oral pan-JAK inhibitor, 5-10 mg twice daily. Sorted populations comprised CD4+ and CD8+ T cells obtained from PBMCs. Study-level findings and limits: Normal scalp showed lower clonality than lesional scalp, especially alopecia totalis/universalis. Many expanded lesional clones persisted in scalp and blood during tofacitinib.

cDNA serving as the sequencing template came from extracted, reverse transcribed RNA. Some clones are missing from TCRdb's copy, which holds only in-frame ones; the method was immunoSEQ multiplex PCR. The sample contains 170,000 or so clones, around three fifths of which appear only once. The source material was CD8+ T cells sorted from blood, sampled at week 24, from a patient treated with tofacitinib. The chain links TRBV29-1 to TRBJ2-2; tentative D call: TRBD1 (5 bases). This clonotype originated in a human donor with alopecia areata. The CDR3 sequence: CSVLQQGRSNTGELFF. DNA for the CDR3: TGCAGCGTCTTACAGCAGGGCCGGTCGAACACCGGGGAGCTGTTTTTT.